This entry features one T cell receptor beta chain sequence. The target antigen is unknown. Germline loops: CDR1 SGHKS, CDR2 YYEKEE (reference sequence). The CDR3 runs 15 residues. The junction had 10 bases not matched to a gene; V was cut back by 4 bases and J by 7 bases. The data originate from a study of shared clonotypes between healthy human individuals. For the study at large: CD4 naive and memory got three plates each, CD8 naive two, CD8 memory one. Study-level results: Lower generation probabilities were found for non-shared clonotypes than for those shared by all four donors.

Sequencing was performed with immunoSEQ multiplex PCR; in TCRdb, only in-frame clones are kept and a portion is missing. The top ten hold roughly 0.65% of the sample, which has 1 million to 1.3 million clones, 75% to 80% seen once. This TCR derives from a man aged 18 to 29 in good health. Some clones in this sample may be carry-over from other donors' samples. This chain joins TRBV5-5 and TRBJ2-7; 11 bases align to TRBD2. The sequenced material came from memory CD4+ T cells from PBMCs. Noted subset: CD45RA-negative fraction. CDR3 sequence (DNA): TGTGCCAGCAGCAACGAACTAGCGGGAGCGGCTGAGCAGTACTTC. Protein product: CASSNELAGAAEQYF.